This TCR beta chain emerged from a study of spatial heterogeneity in lung cancer. Each TCR cDNA molecule bore a unique molecular identifier. Via MiXCR, TCRdb re-called the 5' RACE reads, giving one row per CDR3 protein. The data contain 2,600 or so distinct CDR3 sequences, approximately 13% of them singletons. The time point: sample taken at primary tumor resection. Whole RNA from tumor, nontumor lung or frozen PBMC was sequenced unsorted. V shed 3 bases, J shed 7 bases, and the junction held 6 bases outside the gene matches. The germline V gene encodes CDR1 DFQATT and CDR2 SNEGSKA (reference sequence). CDR3 length equals 12 residues. This clonotype was found many times.

This TCR was recovered from a male donor with early-stage non-small cell lung cancer. This sequence joins TRBV20-1 and TRBJ2-7, with 7 bases aligning to TRBD1. The sequences come from PBMCs, collected at surgery. CDR3 coding DNA: TGCAGTGCTAGCCCTACAGGGGATGAGCAGTACTTC. Translating it yields CSASPTGDEQYF.